The next 13 T cell receptor beta chains were all read from a single sample in a study of T cells in Graves' hyperthyroidism and ophthalmopathy. Using RNA transcripts as the source, TCR beta CDR3 regions were amplified. The primer set for the first-round RT-PCR of the TCR CDR3 was HTBI. TCRdb re-analysed the multiplex PCR reads in MiXCR, keeping a single row per CDR3 protein. The data contain about 400,000 distinct CDR3 sequences, under 15% of them seen just once; the ten biggest clones take up 9.2%. Source material: blood. Every receptor here comes from a woman in her late teens or twenties with Graves' hyperthyroidism.

This clonotype was seen ten or more times. The J gene is TRBJ1-3, the V gene TRBV30; no clear D gene. The length of the CDR3 is 14 residues. V was shortened by 3 bases and J by 0 bases, with 9 bases between the two germline ends. Germline V gene data show CDR1 as GTSNPN and CDR2 as SVGIG (reference sequence). The CDR3 spells CAWSQRHSGNTIYF. DNA of the CDR3: TGTGCCTGGAGCCAGAGGCACTCTGGAAACACCATATATTTT.

In this sample, this clonotype turned up many times. The chain is built from TRBV12-3 or TRBV12-4 and TRBJ1-6, with a weak D call TRBD1 (5 bases). There are 16 residues in the CDR3. Trimming took off 2 bases at V and 9 bases at J, with 17 bases between the two ends. The CDR3 nucleotides read TGTGCCAGCAGTTTACTGTGGGGGTCAGCTAGTTCACCCCTCCACTTT. It codes for CASSLLWGSASSPLHF.

This clonotype was counted many times. The V gene is TRBV3-1, the J gene TRBJ1-1, with D perhaps TRBD1 (6 bases). The length of the CDR3 is 16 residues. Germline V gene lookup returns CDR1 LGHDT and CDR2 YNNKEL (reference sequence). Trimming stripped 3 bases from V and 2 bases from J, with 16 bases between. The CDR3 loop reads CASSHIFQGSNTEAFF. CDR3 sequence (DNA): TGTGCCAGCAGCCATATATTCCAGGGGTCAAACACTGAAGCTTTCTTT.

This clonotype was seen at least ten times. The chain recombines TRBV10-3 with TRBJ2-2; no definite D call. The CDR3 covers 14 residues. Germline V gives CDR1 ENHRY, CDR2 SYGVKD. The V end lost 10 bases, the J end lost 4 bases, and 16 bases lay between the germline ends. CDR3 sequence reads: CATQPLRGTGELFF. CDR3 coding DNA: TGTGCCACCCAACCGCTACGCGGCACCGGGGAGCTGTTTTTT.

The chain links TRBV12-3 or TRBV12-4 to TRBJ1-1; no definite D call. V was trimmed by 0 bases and J by 1 base, leaving 15 bases between them. The length of the CDR3 is 17 residues. CDR3 in amino acids: CASSLAHLDIQNTEAFF. The CDR3 region has the DNA TGTGCCAGCAGTTTAGCGCACCTCGACATCCAGAACACTGAAGCTTTCTTT.

The V gene is TRBV10-1, the J gene TRBJ1-2; maybe TRBD1 (5 bases). The germline V and J ends were trimmed by 2 bases and 2 bases, with 9 bases remaining between them. Germline V gene data show CDR1 as WNHNN and CDR2 as SYGVQD (reference sequence). This CDR3 is built from 14 residues. The CDR3 region has the DNA TGCGCCAGCAGTGAGGTGGGGGAGAACTATGGCTACACCTTC. It translates to CASSEVGENYGYTF.

In regard to this clonotype: This may arise from a read error, as a much more abundant clone is one base away. This sequence joins TRBV27 and TRBJ2-7, with 9 bases lining up with TRBD2. CDR3 length: 14 amino acids. Germline V gene data show CDR1 as MNHEY and CDR2 as SMNVEV (reference sequence). The trim removed 5 bases at V and 3 bases at J, leaving 5 bases unmatched. For the CDR3, the DNA is TGTGCCAGCAGTCCGACTAGCGGCTTCTACGAGCAGTACTTC. Protein product: CASSPTSGFYEQYF.

This clonotype was counted at least ten times. This chain uses TRBV10-3 with TRBJ1-1; D is perhaps TRBD1 (5 bases). Germline V gene lookup returns CDR1 ENHRY and CDR2 SYGVKD. The V end was cut by 11 bases, the J end by 1 base, with 17 bases between. This CDR3 is 14 amino acids long. This CDR3 reads CAVVQESGNTEAFF. The CDR3 coding sequence is TGTGCCGTAGTACAGGAATCGGGGAACACTGAAGCTTTCTTT.

This clonotype has at least ten counts. This rearrangement joins TRBV27 to TRBJ2-7; TRBD1 matches 8 bases. Unmatched junction bases numbered 8, after V lost 5 bases and J lost 2 bases. Germline loops: CDR1 MNHEY, CDR2 SMNVEV (reference sequence). The CDR3 is 15 residues long. CDR3 sequence: CASSLDDRGPYEQYF. The CDR3 DNA reads TGTGCCAGCAGTCTCGATGACAGGGGTCCCTACGAGCAGTACTTC.

V is TRBV19 and J is TRBJ2-2; D gene unclear. The CDR3 is 13 residues long. V was pared by 7 bases and J by 3 bases, with 9 bases between. Germline CDR1 reads LNHDA; CDR2 reads SQIVND (reference sequence). The CDR3, as DNA: TGTGCCAGTACCCGCGGACACACCGGGGAGCTGTTTTTT. Translation gives CASTRGHTGELFF.

This clonotype came up many times. The V and J genes are TRBV5-6 and TRBJ2-5; D not certain. The germline V gene has CDR1 SGHDT and CDR2 YYEEEE. This CDR3 region has 13 residues. V gave up 3 bases and J gave up 0 bases, with 6 bases separating them. CDR3 loop: CASSSDYQETQYF. CDR3 sequence (DNA): TGTGCCAGCAGCTCCGACTACCAAGAGACCCAGTACTTC.

This clonotype has at least ten counts. V is TRBV28 and J is TRBJ1-1; 12 bases match TRBD1. The germline gives CDR1 MDHEN, CDR2 SYDVKM. The CDR3 contains 17 residues. Germline trimming cut 10 bases from V and 4 bases from J; bases unmatched to any gene: 16. The CDR3 sequence: CATKTPGQGARGTEAFF. The CDR3 DNA sequence: TGTGCCACCAAAACTCCGGGACAGGGGGCGCGGGGCACTGAAGCTTTCTTT.

This clonotype occurred a few times. The chain links TRBV6-1 to TRBJ2-2; the D gene is possibly TRBD2 (5 bases). V was pared by 6 bases and J by 0 bases, with 8 bases between. The germline V gene encodes CDR1 MNHNS and CDR2 SASEGT. This CDR3 contains 14 residues. CDR3 in DNA: TGTGCCAGCAGACTAGACCCGAACACCGGGGAGCTGTTTTTT. It encodes CASRLDPNTGELFF.